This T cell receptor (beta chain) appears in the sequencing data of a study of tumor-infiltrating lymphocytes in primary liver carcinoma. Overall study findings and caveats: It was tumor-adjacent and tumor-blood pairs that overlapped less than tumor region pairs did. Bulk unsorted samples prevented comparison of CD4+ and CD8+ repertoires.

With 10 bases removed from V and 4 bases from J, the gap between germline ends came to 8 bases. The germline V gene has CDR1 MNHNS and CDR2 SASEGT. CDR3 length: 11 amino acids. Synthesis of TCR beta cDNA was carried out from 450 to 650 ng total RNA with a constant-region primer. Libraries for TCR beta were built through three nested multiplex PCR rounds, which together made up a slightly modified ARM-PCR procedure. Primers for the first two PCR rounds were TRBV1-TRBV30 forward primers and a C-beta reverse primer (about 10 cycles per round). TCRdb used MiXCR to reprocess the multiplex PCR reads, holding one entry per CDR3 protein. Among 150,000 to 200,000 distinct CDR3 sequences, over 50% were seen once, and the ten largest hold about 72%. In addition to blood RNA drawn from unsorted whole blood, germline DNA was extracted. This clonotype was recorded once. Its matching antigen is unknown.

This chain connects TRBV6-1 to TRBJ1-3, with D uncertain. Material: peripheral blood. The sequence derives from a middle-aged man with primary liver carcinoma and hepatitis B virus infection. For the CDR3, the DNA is TGTGCCACGGGTTACGGAAACACCATATATTTT. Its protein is CATGYGNTIYF.